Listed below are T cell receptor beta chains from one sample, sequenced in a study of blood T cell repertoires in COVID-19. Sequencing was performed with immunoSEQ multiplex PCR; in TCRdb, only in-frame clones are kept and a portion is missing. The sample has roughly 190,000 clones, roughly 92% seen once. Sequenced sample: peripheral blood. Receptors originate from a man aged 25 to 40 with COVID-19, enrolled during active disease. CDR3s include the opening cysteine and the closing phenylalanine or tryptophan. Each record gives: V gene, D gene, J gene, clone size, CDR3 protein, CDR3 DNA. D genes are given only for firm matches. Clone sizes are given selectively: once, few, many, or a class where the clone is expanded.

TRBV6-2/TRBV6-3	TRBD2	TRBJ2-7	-	CASSYSKTSGVYEQYF	TGTGCCAGCAGTTACTCGAAAACTAGCGGGGTTTACGAGCAGTACTTC
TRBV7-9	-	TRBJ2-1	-	CASSLSLEYSYNEQFF	TGTGCCAGCAGCTTAAGTCTAGAGTACTCCTACAATGAGCAGTTCTTC
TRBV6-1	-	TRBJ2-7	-	CASSEQVSSYEQYF	TGTGCCAGCAGTGAACAGGTGAGCTCCTACGAGCAGTACTTC
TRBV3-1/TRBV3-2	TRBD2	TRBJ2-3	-	CASSQESGLAGRNTDTQYF	TGTGCCAGCAGCCAAGAGTCAGGACTAGCGGGGCGTAACACAGATACGCAGTATTTT
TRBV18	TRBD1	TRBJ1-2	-	CASSPRRDRESNGYTF	TGTGCCAGCTCACCACGTCGGGACAGGGAGTCCAATGGCTACACCTTC
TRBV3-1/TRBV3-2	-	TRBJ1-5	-	CASSHDGGVAAQHF	TGTGCCAGCAGCCATGACGGCGGGGTCGCCGCCCAGCATTTT
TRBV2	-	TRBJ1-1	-	CASSQGNTEAFF	TGTGCCAGCAGTCAGGGGAACACTGAAGCTTTCTTT
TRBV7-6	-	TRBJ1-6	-	CASSLQGGAVNSPLHF	TGTGCCAGCAGCCTACAGGGAGGGGCGGTTAATTCACCCCTCCACTTT
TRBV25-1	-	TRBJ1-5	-	CASGGSNQPQHF	TGTGCCTCCGGGGGGAGCAATCAGCCCCAGCATTTT
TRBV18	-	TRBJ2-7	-	CASSSLSEQYF	TGTGCCAGCTCTTCTTTGTCCGAGCAGTACTTC
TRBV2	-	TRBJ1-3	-	CASNRGSGNTIYF	TGTGCCAGTAATAGGGGGTCTGGAAACACCATATATTTT
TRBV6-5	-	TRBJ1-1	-	CASDGSTNTEAFF	TGTGCCAGCGACGGGTCTACTAACACTGAAGCTTTCTTT
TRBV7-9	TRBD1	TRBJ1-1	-	CASRQGPTEAFF	TGTGCCAGCCGACAGGGGCCCACTGAAGCTTTCTTT
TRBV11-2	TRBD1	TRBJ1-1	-	CASSLVPFRDRNTEAFF	TGTGCCAGCAGCTTAGTCCCCTTTCGGGACAGGAACACTGAAGCTTTCTTT
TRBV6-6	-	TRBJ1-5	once	CASSYRRDNQPQHF	TGTGCCAGCAGTTACCGGCGGGATAATCAGCCCCAGCATTTT
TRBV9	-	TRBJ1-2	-	CASSYNNYGYTF	TGTGCCAGCAGCTACAATAACTATGGCTACACCTTC
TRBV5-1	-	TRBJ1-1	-	CASSLAGDTEAFF	TGCGCCAGCAGCTTGGCAGGGGACACTGAAGCTTTCTTT
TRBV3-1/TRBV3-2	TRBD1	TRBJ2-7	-	CASSTGTVDYEQYF	TGTGCCAGCAGCACCGGGACAGTTGACTACGAGCAGTACTTC
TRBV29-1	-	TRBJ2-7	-	CSVVPDTGAYEQYF	TGCAGCGTTGTCCCGGATACAGGAGCCTACGAGCAGTACTTC
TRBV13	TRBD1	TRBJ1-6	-	CASSLYRGPDSPLHF	TGTGCCAGCAGCTTATACAGGGGTCCTGACTCACCCCTCCACTTT
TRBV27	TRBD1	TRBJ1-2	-	CASSADRAYGYTF	TGTGCCAGCAGTGCGGACAGGGCCTATGGCTACACCTTC
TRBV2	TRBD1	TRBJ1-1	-	CASNQGAYTEAFF	TGTGCCAGCAACCAGGGGGCCTACACTGAAGCTTTCTTT
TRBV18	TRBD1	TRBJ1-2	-	CASSPLSRTGETYYGYTF	TGTGCCAGCTCACCCTTATCCAGGACAGGAGAAACTTATTATGGCTACACCTTC
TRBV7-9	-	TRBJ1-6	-	CASSDSPLHF	TGTGCCAGCAGCGACTCGCCCCTCCACTTT
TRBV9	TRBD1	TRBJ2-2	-	CASSVVQGGFDGELFF	TGTGCCAGCAGCGTAGTACAGGGGGGTTTTGACGGGGAGCTGTTTTTT
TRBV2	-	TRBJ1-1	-	CASAGQDTEAFF	TGTGCCAGTGCGGGGCAGGACACTGAAGCTTTCTTT
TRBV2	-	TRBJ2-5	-	CASSARQETQYF	TGTGCCAGCAGTGCCCGCCAAGAGACCCAGTACTTC
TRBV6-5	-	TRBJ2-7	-	CASGQGPPLVEQYF	TGTGCCAGCGGGCAGGGGCCGCCTTTGGTCGAGCAGTACTTC
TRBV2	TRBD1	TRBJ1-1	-	CASSAGTAEAFF	TGTGCCAGCAGTGCTGGGACAGCTGAAGCTTTCTTT
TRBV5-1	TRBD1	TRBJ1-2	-	CASSLAGTGYGYTF	TGCGCCAGCAGCTTGGCCGGGACAGGCTATGGCTACACCTTC
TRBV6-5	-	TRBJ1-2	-	CASSYRKGRYGYTF	TGTGCCAGCAGTTACCGTAAAGGGAGATATGGCTACACCTTC
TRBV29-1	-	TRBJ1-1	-	CSVVSREAFF	TGCAGCGTTGTTTCCAGGGAAGCTTTCTTT
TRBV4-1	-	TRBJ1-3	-	CASSQEIRAGNTIYF	TGCGCCAGCAGCCAAGAGATTCGGGCTGGAAACACCATATATTTT
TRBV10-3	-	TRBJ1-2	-	CAISEVEGYTF	TGTGCCATCAGTGAGGTTGAGGGCTACACCTTC
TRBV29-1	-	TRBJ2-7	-	CSVSLQGGYEQYF	TGCAGCGTTTCACTCCAGGGGGGCTACGAGCAGTACTTC
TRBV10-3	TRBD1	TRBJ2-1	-	CAIAGTADNEQFF	TGTGCCATCGCCGGGACAGCCGACAATGAGCAGTTCTTC
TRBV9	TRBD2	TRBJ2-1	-	CASSATSGGDHEQFF	TGTGCCAGCAGCGCCACTAGCGGGGGGGATCATGAGCAGTTCTTC
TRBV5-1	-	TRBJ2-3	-	CASSRGTAQGTDTQYF	TGCGCCAGCAGCCGAGGGACTGCGCAGGGCACAGATACGCAGTATTTT
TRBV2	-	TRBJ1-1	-	CASSEPGRNTEAFF	TGTGCCAGCAGTGAACCGGGTAGGAACACTGAAGCTTTCTTT
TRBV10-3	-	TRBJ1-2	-	CAINQPGGDYGYTF	TGTGCCATCAACCAACCGGGGGGTGACTATGGCTACACCTTC